Sequencing of this T cell receptor (beta chain) was carried out in a study of blood T cell repertoires in COVID-19. Across the study: Material from acute and convalescent COVID-19 was sourced from the United States, Italy and Spain. In each case, the material was cDNA or gDNA derived from T cells, B-cell-depleted T cells, or PBMCs.

Profiling relied on immunoSEQ multiplex PCR, and the TCRdb table lists in-frame clones only, not all of them. Among some 42,000 clones listed, 75% to 90% were seen once. The V and J ends lost 4 bases and 2 bases respectively, with 18 bases between them. From germline, CDR1 is SGHNT and CDR2 YYREEE (reference sequence). This CDR3 comprises 16 residues. The sequencing sample was made of peripheral blood. This receptor was identified in a human donor in a cohort sampled during active COVID-19. The genes are TRBV5-4 and TRBJ1-2; weak D call: TRBD1 (6 bases). CDR3 in DNA: TGTGCCAGCAGCCCCCGTACAGGGTTAGGCAACTATGGCTACACCTTC. Protein sequence: CASSPRTGLGNYGYTF.